This T cell receptor (beta chain) was captured by sequencing in a study of response to subunit inactivated influenza vaccine. This clonotype turned up a few times. Its antigen remains unidentified. Study-level results: The authors suggested that few new T cells are recruited per seasonal influenza vaccination.

Unmatched junction bases numbered 12, after V lost 6 bases and J lost 5 bases. CDR3 length: 15 amino acids. A single record per CDR3 protein comes from TCRdb applying MiXCR to the RT-PCR reads. The sample carries about 520,000 distinct CDR3 sequences, roughly 7.9% recorded once. Specimen: PBMCs from blood, collected less than 30 months after vaccination. The rearrangement uses TRBV12-3 or TRBV12-4 and TRBJ2-7; 8 nucleotides align to TRBD2. The TCR originated in a man aged 45 to 75 who received an inactivated influenza vaccine. This CDR3 reads CASSLSGAPLDEQYF. The CDR3 DNA follows: TGTGCCAGCAGCCTTAGCGGGGCACCGCTCGACGAGCAGTACTTC.